This T cell receptor beta chain was found in a study of memory CD4+ T cells and cytomegalovirus serostatus. Study-wide context: This sample comes from healthy Belgian adults, fewer than 10 CMV seropositive, roughly 22 seronegative.

Method: immunoSEQ multiplex PCR; TCRdb's copy keeps in-frame clones and lacks some. Of under 55,000 clones detected, about three quarters appear once; the ten largest clones hold about 1.4%. Single viable CD3+CD4+CD8-CD45RO+ cells were sorted as the memory CD4+ T cells. The CDR3 extends over 13 amino acids. The V and J ends lost 7 bases and 7 bases, in that order; junction bases with no gene match: 4. Germline CDR1 SGHAT, CDR2 FQNNGV. The chain joins TRBV11-2 to TRBJ1-6, with TRBD1 matching over 7 bases. Source material: memory CD4+ T cells from blood. This clonotype originated in an adult in good health and CMV-seropositive. The DNA of the CDR3 is TGTGCCAGCAAGAGGGGACAGAATTCACCCCTCCACTTT. Its protein is CASKRGQNSPLHF. The variable domain in full, completed from reference TRBV11-2 and TRBJ1-6, reads EAGVAQSPRYKIIEKRQSVAFWCNPISGHATLYWYQQILGQGPKLLIQFQNNGVVDDSQLPKDRFSAERLKGVDSTLKIQPAKLEDSAVYLCASKRGQNSPLHFGNGTRLTVT.